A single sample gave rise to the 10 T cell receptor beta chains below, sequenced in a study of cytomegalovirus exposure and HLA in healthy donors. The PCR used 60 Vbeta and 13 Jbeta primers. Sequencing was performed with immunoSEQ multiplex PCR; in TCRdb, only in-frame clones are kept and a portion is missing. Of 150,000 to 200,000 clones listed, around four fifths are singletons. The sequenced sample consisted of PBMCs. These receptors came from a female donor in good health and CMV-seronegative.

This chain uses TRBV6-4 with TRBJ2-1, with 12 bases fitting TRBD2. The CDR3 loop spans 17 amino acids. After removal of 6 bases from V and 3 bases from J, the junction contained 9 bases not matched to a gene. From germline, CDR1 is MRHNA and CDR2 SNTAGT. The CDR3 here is CASSPIASGGDYNEQFF. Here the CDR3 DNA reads TGTGCCAGCAGCCCCATTGCTAGCGGGGGGGACTACAATGAGCAGTTCTTC.

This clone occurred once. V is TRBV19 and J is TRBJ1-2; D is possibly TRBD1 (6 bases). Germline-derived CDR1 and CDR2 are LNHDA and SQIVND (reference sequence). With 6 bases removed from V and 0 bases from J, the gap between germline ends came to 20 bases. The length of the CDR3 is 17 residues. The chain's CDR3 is CASSPMGAYGSNYGYTF. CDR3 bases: TGTGCCAGTAGCCCCATGGGGGCCTACGGGTCTAACTATGGCTACACCTTC.

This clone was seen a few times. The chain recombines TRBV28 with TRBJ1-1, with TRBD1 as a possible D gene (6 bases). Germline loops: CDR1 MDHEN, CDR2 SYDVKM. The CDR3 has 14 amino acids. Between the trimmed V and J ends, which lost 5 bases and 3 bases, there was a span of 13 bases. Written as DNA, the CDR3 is TGTGCCAGCAGTCCCCCTACAGGGTACACTGAAGCTTTCTTT. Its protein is CASSPPTGYTEAFF.

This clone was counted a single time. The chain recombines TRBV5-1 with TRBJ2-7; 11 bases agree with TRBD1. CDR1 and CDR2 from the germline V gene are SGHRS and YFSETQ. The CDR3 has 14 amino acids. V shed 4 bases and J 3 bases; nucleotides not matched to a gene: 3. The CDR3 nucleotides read TGCGCCAGCAGCGCCGGGACAGGGGGCTACGAGCAGTACTTC. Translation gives CASSAGTGGYEQYF.

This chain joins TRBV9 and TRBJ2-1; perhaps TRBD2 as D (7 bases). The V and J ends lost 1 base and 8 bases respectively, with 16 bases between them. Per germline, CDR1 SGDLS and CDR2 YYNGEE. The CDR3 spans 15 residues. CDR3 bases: TGTGCCAGCAGCGTAAGGTGGGGGGGCCTCGATGAGCAGTTCTTC. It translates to CASSVRWGGLDEQFF.

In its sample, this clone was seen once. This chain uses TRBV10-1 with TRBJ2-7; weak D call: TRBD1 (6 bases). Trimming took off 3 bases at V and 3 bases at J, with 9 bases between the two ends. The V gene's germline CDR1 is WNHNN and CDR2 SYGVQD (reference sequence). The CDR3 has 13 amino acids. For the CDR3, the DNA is TGCGCCAGCAGTGACCGGACAGACTACGAGCAGTACTTC. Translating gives CASSDRTDYEQYF.

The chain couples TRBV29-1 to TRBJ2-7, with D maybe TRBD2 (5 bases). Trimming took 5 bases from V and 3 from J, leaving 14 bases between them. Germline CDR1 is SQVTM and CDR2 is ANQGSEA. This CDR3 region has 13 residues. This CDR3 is CSVRSGNVYEQYF. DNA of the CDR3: TGCAGCGTTAGGAGCGGTAATGTCTACGAGCAGTACTTC.

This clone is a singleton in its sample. The CDR3: CASSISAGGRDTQYF. Written as DNA, the CDR3 is TGTGCCAGTAGTATCTCAGCGGGAGGTAGAGATACGCAGTATTTT. The chain couples TRBV19 to TRBJ2-3; 9 positions match TRBD2. The CDR3 length is 15 residues. The V segment lost 3 bases and the J segment 5 bases; nucleotides outside the gene matches: 6. The V gene's germline CDR1 is LNHDA and CDR2 SQIVND (reference sequence).

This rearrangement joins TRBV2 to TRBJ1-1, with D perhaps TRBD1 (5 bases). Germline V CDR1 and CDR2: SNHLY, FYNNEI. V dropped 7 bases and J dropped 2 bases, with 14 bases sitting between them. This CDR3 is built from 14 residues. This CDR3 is CASTTGTDNTEAFF. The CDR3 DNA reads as TGTGCCAGCACCACCGGGACTGATAACACTGAAGCTTTCTTT.

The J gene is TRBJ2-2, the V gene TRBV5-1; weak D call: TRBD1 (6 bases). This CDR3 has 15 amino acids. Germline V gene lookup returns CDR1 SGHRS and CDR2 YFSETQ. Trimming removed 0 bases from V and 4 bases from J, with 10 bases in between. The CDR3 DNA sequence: TGCGCCAGCAGCTTGGTCGCAGGGGCCACCGGGGAGCTGTTTTTT. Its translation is CASSLVAGATGELFF.